The sequence of this T cell receptor (beta chain) was determined in a study of OX40 agonist ivuxolimab in advanced cancers. Background on the study: Partial responses were observed in three patients, of whom one had hepatocellular carcinoma and two had cutaneous melanoma.

Libraries were prepared by immunoSEQ multiplex PCR; TCRdb keeps only in-frame clonotypes and omits some of them. The sample has roughly 48,000 clones; 70% to 85% are singletons. The CDR3 is 16 residues long. Trimming took off 0 bases at V and 7 bases at J, with 15 bases between the two ends. From germline, CDR1 is SNHLY and CDR2 FYNNEI. Study-wide results and limits: The study observed clonal expansion of CD4+ and CD8+ blood T cells by week 6 at 0.1 to 3.0 mg/kg.

Concerning this clone itself: Antigen: not known.

The receptor comes from an adult with an advanced solid tumor such as melanoma, head and neck, liver or kidney cancer. Sequenced here: CD4+ or CD8+ T cells sorted from blood, sampled in a trial of the OX40 agonist ivuxolimab. V gene TRBV2 combines with J gene TRBJ1-4; D remains unclear. The CDR3 here is CASSEAGGVKGEKLFF. The CDR3, as DNA: TGTGCCAGCAGTGAAGCCGGCGGGGTGAAGGGTGAAAAACTGTTTTTT.